This TCR beta chain was recovered during a study of blood T cell repertoires in COVID-19. Trimming took off 1 base at V and 13 bases at J, with 16 bases between the two ends. CDR1 and CDR2 from the germline V gene are SGHTA and FQGNSA. The CDR3 has 14 amino acids. This clone was seen a few times. Per the authors' pipeline: Estimation of nucleated cell counts relied on the amplification of reference gene primers. Assay used: immunoSEQ multiplex PCR; TCRdb lists only in-frame clones, some missing. V and J calls and clone size follow that table, whereas D and trimming were derived from the DNA. This sample has 250,000 or so clones, with roughly 80% found just once.

The sample consisted of peripheral blood. The sequence derives from a young woman with acute or convalescent COVID-19. This chain joins TRBV7-2 and TRBJ2-2, with TRBD2 as a possible D gene (6 bases). The CDR3 region is CASSLGGDDRGLFF. The DNA of the CDR3 is TGTGCCAGCAGCTTAGGCGGGGACGACCGGGGGCTGTTTTTT.